A single sample is the source of the 25 T cell receptor beta chains below, sequenced in a study of cytomegalovirus exposure and HLA in healthy donors. Amplification used 60 Vbeta primers and 13 Jbeta primers. Assay used: immunoSEQ multiplex PCR; TCRdb lists only in-frame clones, some missing. The data show under 85,000 clones, with roughly three quarters seen just once and more than 2.5% held by the top ten. The sequenced sample was PBMCs. The receptor set was obtained from a man younger than 35 in good health and CMV-seronegative.

This clone was counted once. Here the CDR3 reads CASSASSRYEQYV. CDR3 sequence (DNA): TGTGCCAGCAGCGCCAGTTCTAGATACGAGCAGTACGTC. The chain is built from TRBV21-1 and TRBJ2-7; the table names TRBD2, a call not compared with the DNA. TRBV21-1 has pseudogene status. The CDR3 has 13 residues.

The rearrangement uses TRBV7-3 and TRBJ1-1, with D uncertain. Trimming shortened V by 1 base and J by 3 bases, and 6 bases separated the two germline ends. Per the germline V gene, CDR1 is SGHTA and CDR2 is FQGTGA. This CDR3 is 13 amino acids long. The CDR3 sequence: CASSLNQDTEAFF. The CDR3 region has the DNA TGTGCCAGCAGCTTAAACCAGGACACTGAAGCTTTCTTT.

Remarks on this clone: Within the sample, other DNA sequences also encode this same CDR3. The CDR3: CASSPGYYGYTF. CDR3 DNA sequence: TGTGCCAGCAGCCCGGGATACTATGGCTACACCTTC. The rearrangement uses TRBV6-1 and TRBJ1-2; D is ambiguous. This CDR3 comprises 12 residues. Trimming left V 6 bases short and J 3 bases short, with 8 bases between. Germline assignment: CDR1 MNHNS and CDR2 SASEGT.

This sequence joins TRBV11-2 and TRBJ2-5; 11 nucleotides line up with TRBD2. Germline V lookup: CDR1 SGHAT, CDR2 FQNNGV. This CDR3 is 17 amino acids long. With V trimmed by 5 bases and J by 5 bases, 13 bases remained unmatched. CDR3 residues: CASSVKLAGVLRETQYF. CDR3 DNA: TGTGCCAGCAGCGTAAAACTAGCGGGGGTCCTCCGGGAGACCCAGTACTTC.

V is TRBV9 and J is TRBJ2-1; TRBD2 aligns across 12 bases. V was clipped by 0 bases and J by 5 bases; unmatched bases: 9. This CDR3 is built from 18 residues. CDR1 is SGDLS, CDR2 YYNGEE, per germline. The CDR3 sequence: CASSVDPGLAGGHNEQFF. The DNA of the CDR3 is TGTGCCAGCAGCGTAGATCCGGGGCTAGCGGGGGGGCACAATGAGCAGTTCTTC.

This sequence joins TRBV7-9 and TRBJ2-7, with a possible D match to TRBD1 (5 bases). Germline V gene data show CDR1 as SEHNR and CDR2 as FQNEAQ (reference sequence). Trimming took off 4 bases at V and 2 bases at J, with 6 bases between the two ends. The CDR3 covers 12 residues. CDR3 bases: TGTGCCAGCAGCTCGGACACCTACGAGCAGTACGTC. Translated: CASSSDTYEQYV.

The J gene is TRBJ1-2, the V gene TRBV5-6; D gene uncertain. V was shortened by 0 bases and J by 5 bases, with 5 bases between the two germline ends. In germline, CDR1 is SGHDT, CDR2 YYEEEE. The CDR3 length is 12 residues. CDR3 bases: TGTGCCAGCAGCTTGGCCCAATATGGCTACACCTTC. Translating it yields CASSLAQYGYTF. Full variable domain (rest looked up from reference TRBV5-6 and TRBJ1-2): DAGVTQSPTHLIKTRGQQVTLRCSPKSGHDTVSWYQQALGQGPQFIFQYYEEEERQRGNFPDRFSGHQFPNYSSELNVNALLLGDSALYLCASSLAQYGYTFGSGTRLTVV.

V usage is TRBV5-1 and J usage is TRBJ2-5; D might be TRBD2 (5 bases). The CDR3 totals 13 residues. Germline V gene sequence: CDR1 SGHRS, CDR2 YFSETQ. The V end was cut by 4 bases, the J end by 4 bases, with 11 bases between. CDR3 nucleotide sequence: TGCGCCAGCAGCCCCTTTGAGGGAGAGACCCAGTACTTC. Protein sequence: CASSPFEGETQYF.

This clone occurred a few times. This CDR3 reads CASSRLTGETQYF. DNA of the CDR3: TGTGCCAGCTCGAGATTGACAGGGGAGACCCAGTACTTC. This chain connects TRBV5-5 to TRBJ2-5; 7 nucleotides match TRBD1. The CDR3 is 13 residues long. With 7 bases clipped from V and 5 bases from J, the junction kept 8 bases outside the gene matches. The V gene's germline CDR1 is SGHKS and CDR2 YYEKEE (reference sequence).

The chain links TRBV4-2 to TRBJ2-2; 11 bases match TRBD2. Trimming removed 0 bases from V and 4 bases from J; junction bases left unmatched: 7. Germline loops: CDR1 LGHNA, CDR2 YNFKEQ. The CDR3 has 18 amino acids. DNA of the CDR3: TGTGCCAGCAGCCAAGATTTAGCGGGGGGGCTGGGCACCGGGGAGCTGTTTTTT. Its protein is CASSQDLAGGLGTGELFF.

The chain joins TRBV28 to TRBJ1-5; TRBD1 agrees at 10 bases. Germline trimming cut 4 bases from V and 1 base from J; bases unmatched to any gene: 16. This CDR3 spans 20 amino acids. Germline V gives CDR1 MDHEN, CDR2 SYDVKM. The CDR3 here is CASSSATGTGVRGSNQPQHF. The CDR3 DNA follows: TGTGCCAGCAGTTCTGCGACCGGGACAGGGGTTAGGGGAAGCAATCAGCCCCAGCATTTT.

The V gene is TRBV11-2, the J gene TRBJ1-2, with D unclear. The CDR3 has 13 amino acids. Trimming removed 5 bases from V and 5 bases from J, with 12 bases in between. The germline CDR1 and CDR2 sequences are SGHAT and FQNNGV. This CDR3 is CASSTTYLYGYTF. The CDR3 nucleotides are TGTGCCAGCAGCACCACCTACTTGTATGGCTACACCTTC.

The chain employs TRBV9 and TRBJ2-1; D gene unclear. V lost 2 bases, J lost 5 bases, and 8 bases lay in between. The CDR3 spans 13 residues. In germline, CDR1 is SGDLS, CDR2 YYNGEE. The chain's CDR3 is CASSVNINNEQFF. CDR3 sequence (DNA): TGTGCCAGCAGCGTCAACATTAACAATGAGCAGTTCTTC.

This clone occurred a few times. This rearrangement joins TRBV5-1 to TRBJ1-6, with D perhaps matching TRBD1 (5 bases). Germline lookup yields CDR1 SGHRS and CDR2 YFSETQ. The V end lost 0 bases, the J end lost 4 bases, and 8 bases lay between the germline ends. The CDR3 extends over 15 amino acids. The DNA of the CDR3 is TGCGCCAGCAGCTTGGAGGCAGGGTATAATTCACCCCTCCACTTT. Translation gives CASSLEAGYNSPLHF.

The V and J genes are TRBV7-9 and TRBJ2-5, with 7 bases aligning to TRBD1. The CDR3 extends over 16 amino acids. With 2 bases clipped from V and 4 bases from J, the junction kept 10 bases outside the gene matches. Germline V gene data show CDR1 as SEHNR and CDR2 as FQNEAQ (reference sequence). CDR3 nucleotides: TGTGCCAGCAGCTTAACGGCGACAGGGAGTACAGAGACCCAGTACTTC. Its translation is CASSLTATGSTETQYF.

V gene TRBV28 combines with J gene TRBJ1-5; D is perhaps TRBD1 (6 bases). Between the trimmed V and J ends, which lost 4 bases and 6 bases, there was a span of 13 bases. The germline V gene has CDR1 MDHEN and CDR2 SYDVKM. The CDR3 is 14 amino acids. The CDR3: CASSSGTPGQPQHF. As DNA, the CDR3 is TGTGCCAGCAGTTCCGGGACACCCGGTCAGCCCCAGCATTTT.

The chain has TRBV9 and TRBJ2-1; tentative D call: TRBD2 (7 bases). CDR3 length equals 16 residues. Germline V gene data show CDR1 as SGDLS and CDR2 as YYNGEE. V lost 3 bases to trimming and J lost 0 bases, with 13 bases between them. The CDR3 spells CASSATGGRSYNEQFF. CDR3 in DNA: TGTGCCAGCAGCGCCACGGGGGGCCGCTCCTACAATGAGCAGTTCTTC.

This clone occurred a few times. V and J are TRBV19 and TRBJ1-4; D gene unclear. Germline lookup yields CDR1 LNHDA and CDR2 SQIVND (reference sequence). V shed 5 bases and J shed 1 base, with 11 bases lying between them. CDR3 length: 15 amino acids. Here the CDR3 DNA reads TGTGCCAGTAGTGACCGACGGGGAACTAATGAAAAACTGTTTTTT. Its protein product is CASSDRRGTNEKLFF.

J is TRBJ2-7 and V is TRBV7-8; D is possibly TRBD2 (7 bases). The germline V gene encodes CDR1 SGHVS and CDR2 FQNEAQ. V gave up 3 bases and J gave up 7 bases, with 19 bases separating them. The CDR3 has 15 residues. CDR3 in amino acids: CASSFGGGGLWEQYF. In nucleotides, the CDR3 is TGTGCCAGCAGCTTCGGGGGAGGGGGTCTTTGGGAGCAGTACTTC.

The chain carries TRBV7-8 and TRBJ1-5, with D perhaps matching TRBD1 (5 bases). V dropped 4 bases and J dropped 6 bases, with 13 bases sitting between them. Germline values: CDR1 SGHVS, CDR2 FQNEAQ. The CDR3 is made up of 14 amino acids. The CDR3 loop reads CASSSSRVIQPQHF. The CDR3 nucleotides read TGTGCCAGCAGCTCAAGCAGGGTTATTCAGCCCCAGCATTTT. Full variable domain (outside the CDR3, taken from reference TRBV7-8 and TRBJ1-5): GAGVSQSPRYKVAKRGQDVALRCDPISGHVSLFWYQQALGQGPEFLTYFQNEAQLDKSGLPSDRFFAERPEGSVSTLKIQRTQQEDSAVYLCASSSSRVIQPQHFGDGTRLSIL.

The V gene is TRBV28, the J gene TRBJ1-4; 7 nucleotides line up with TRBD1. V lost 5 bases, J lost 7 bases, and 10 bases stayed unmatched. The germline gives CDR1 MDHEN, CDR2 SYDVKM. This CDR3 comprises 15 residues. CDR3 loop: CASSIHRGGSEKLFF. The CDR3 region has the DNA TGTGCCAGCAGTATCCACAGGGGAGGAAGTGAAAAACTGTTTTTT. The full variable domain, in which reference TRBV28 and TRBJ1-4 provide the parts outside the CDR3, is DVKVTQSSRYLVKRTGEKVFLECVQDMDHENMFWYRQDPGLGLRLIYFSYDVKMKEKGDIPEGYSVSREKKERFSLILESASTNQTSMYLCASSIHRGGSEKLFFGSGTQLSVL.

V and J are TRBV19 and TRBJ2-1; possible D gene TRBD1, 5 bases. The CDR3 runs to 13 residues. Between the trimmed V and J ends, which lost 3 bases and 2 bases, there was a span of 5 bases. CDR1 and CDR2 from the germline V gene are LNHDA and SQIVND (reference sequence). CDR3 protein: CASSIRAYNEQFF. CDR3 bases: TGTGCCAGTAGTATCAGGGCCTACAATGAGCAGTTCTTC.

This clone has just one count. The chain combines TRBV28 with TRBJ1-2; a possible D gene is TRBD1 (5 bases). Trimming took off 5 bases at V and 2 bases at J, with 6 bases between the two ends. Looked up from germline, CDR1 is MDHEN and CDR2 is SYDVKM. The CDR3 totals 12 residues. The CDR3, as DNA: TGTGCCAGCAGTGGGGGGAACTATGGCTACACCTTC. Amino acids: CASSGGNYGYTF.

The chain uses TRBV6-4 and TRBJ2-1; a possible D gene is TRBD1 (5 bases). V gave up 0 bases and J gave up 6 bases, with 15 bases separating them. Germline values: CDR1 MRHNA, CDR2 SNTAGT. The CDR3 length is 16 residues. The DNA for the CDR3 is TGTGCCAGCAGTGACTCCAGGGAAAGGGATGGCAATGAGCAGTTCTTC. Its translation: CASSDSRERDGNEQFF.

The CDR3: CASIGQLNSNYGYTF. The CDR3 nucleotides are TGTGCCAGTATCGGACAGCTCAACTCTAACTATGGCTACACCTTC. The V gene is TRBV19, the J gene TRBJ1-2; TRBD1 is a possible D gene (6 bases). V was pared by 7 bases and J by 0 bases, with 15 bases between. The germline gives CDR1 LNHDA, CDR2 SQIVND (reference sequence). The CDR3 contains 15 residues.